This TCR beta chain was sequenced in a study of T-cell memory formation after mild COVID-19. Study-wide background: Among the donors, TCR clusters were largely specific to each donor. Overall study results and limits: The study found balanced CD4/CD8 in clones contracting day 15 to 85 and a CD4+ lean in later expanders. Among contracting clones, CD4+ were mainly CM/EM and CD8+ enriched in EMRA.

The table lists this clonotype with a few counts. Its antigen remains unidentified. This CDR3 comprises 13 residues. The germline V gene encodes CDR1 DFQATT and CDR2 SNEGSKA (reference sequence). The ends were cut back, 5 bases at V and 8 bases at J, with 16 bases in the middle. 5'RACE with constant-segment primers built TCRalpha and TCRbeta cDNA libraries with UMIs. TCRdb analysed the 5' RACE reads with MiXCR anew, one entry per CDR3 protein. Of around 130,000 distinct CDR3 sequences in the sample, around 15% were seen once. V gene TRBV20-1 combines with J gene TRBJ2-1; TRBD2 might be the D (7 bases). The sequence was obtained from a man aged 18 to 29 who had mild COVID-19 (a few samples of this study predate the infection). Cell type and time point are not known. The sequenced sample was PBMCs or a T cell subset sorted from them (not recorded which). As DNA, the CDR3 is TGCAGTGCTGGGGGGGGGCCCGACGATGAGCAGTTCTTC. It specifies CSAGGGPDDEQFF.